In its sample, the clone carrying this T cell receptor (beta chain) was seen many times. Its antigen remains unknown. CDR1 and CDR2 (germline): SGHAT, FQNNGV. The V and J ends lost 1 base and 2 bases respectively, with 5 bases between them. The CDR3 covers 14 residues. The sample comes from a study of early T cells in non-severe SARS-CoV-2 infection. Study background: Sequenced material consisted of bulk RNA (from unsorted whole blood), and chains were unpaired.

Notes on the study in general: VDJdb matching skewed toward anti-spike CD8 responses, missing private and CD4 specificities.

Molecules of cDNA were individually given unique molecular identifiers that were attached to them. TCRdb processed the 5' RACE reads anew with MiXCR; each CDR3 protein has one entry. The sample shows more than 35,000 distinct CDR3 sequences, 5.8% of them seen only once. Sequencing was carried out using whole blood. The clonotype originates from an adult who was a healthcare worker with PCR-confirmed SARS-CoV-2 infection or an uninfected control (not recorded which). The V gene is TRBV11-2, the J gene TRBJ2-2; D not resolved. CDR3 nucleotide sequence: TGTGCCAGCAGCTTAGTTTCAAACACCGGGGAGCTGTTTTTT. Its protein product is CASSLVSNTGELFF.